One TCR beta chain is described in this entry. One Seattle source followed patients from active infection through their disease course. Germline assignment: CDR1 GTSNPN and CDR2 SVGIG (reference sequence). This CDR3 contains 15 residues. The V and J ends lost 3 bases and 2 bases respectively, with 11 bases between them. The record originates from a study of blood T cell repertoires in COVID-19. Study-wide background: Acute and convalescent COVID-19 specimens originated in the United States, Italy and Spain. From T cells, B-cell-depleted T cells, or PBMCs came the material, which was cDNA or gDNA.

Study processing details: By means of reference gene primer amplification, nucleated cell counts were estimated. The repertoire was sequenced with immunoSEQ multiplex PCR; TCRdb's copy has only in-frame clones and lacks some. That table furnishes V, J and clone size, whereas the DNA furnished D and trimming. The sample comprises about 210,000 clones, 80% to 85% of which are singletons, and approximately 5.2% rests with the top ten. The source of this sequence is a woman aged 70-85 years with COVID-19, enrolled during active disease. V is TRBV30 and J is TRBJ2-6; perhaps TRBD2 as D (5 bases). The sequencing sample was made of peripheral blood. CDR3 nucleotides: TGTGCCTGGAGCGTTTTCGGGGCTGGGGCCAACGTCCTGACTTTC. Translating gives CAWSVFGAGANVLTF.